This is a list of T cell receptor beta chains from one sample in a study of T cell responses to AZD1222 COVID-19 vaccine. Profiled with immunoSEQ multiplex PCR; TCRdb holds only in-frame clones, not every one. The data contain 95,000 to 150,000 clones, roughly 90% of them singletons. Sequenced material: peripheral blood, taken on day 0 of AZD1222 vaccination. The receptors here all came from an adult in good health. Both conserved end residues are trimmed from each CDR3. D genes are given only for firm matches.

TRBJ2-3 TRBD2 TRBV28 ATGGAGPDTQY
TRBJ2-2 . TRBV14 ASNSGGANTGELF
TRBJ1-1 TRBD1 TRBV30 ACYRGNTNEAF
TRBJ1-1 . TRBV3-1/TRBV3-2 ASSSTGLREWAF
TRBJ2-1 . TRBV10-3 AISDRHNEQF
TRBJ2-3 TRBD2 TRBV3-1/TRBV3-2 ASSPQRGYTDTQY
TRBJ1-2 . TRBV7-9 ASSLAGRGDYGYT
TRBJ1-4 . TRBV30 AWSVGAGRVNEKLF
TRBJ2-1 . TRBV9 ASSVGDNLRNEQF
TRBJ1-5 . TRBV19 ASSIGDGSNQPQH
TRBJ2-5 . TRBV6-5 ASSYGRGAGETQY
TRBJ2-3 TRBD2 TRBV7-9 ASSAPKTSGGDTQY
TRBJ1-5 . TRBV2 ASTPGRSNQPQH
TRBJ2-5 . TRBV7-6 ASSLNGGYNQETQY
TRBJ1-2 TRBD1 TRBV9 ASSVGGTGAHYGYT
TRBJ1-6 . TRBV27 ASSFRGSDSPLH
TRBJ1-5 . TRBV7-9 ASSLVVSGANQPQH
TRBJ1-2 . TRBV18 ASSQTGENYGYT
TRBJ1-2 . TRBV7-2 ASSLPGPYYGYT
TRBJ2-1 . TRBV24-1 DGYNEQF
TRBJ1-4 . TRBV7-8 ASSPYRVANEKLF
TRBJ2-3 TRBD2 TRBV5-1 ASSLGASGGDTQY
TRBJ1-6 TRBD1 TRBV11-1 ASSDRPGQDSPLH
TRBJ1-4 . TRBV19 ASSIDHRTTNEKLF
TRBJ2-7 . TRBV7-2 ASSTDIHPYEQY
TRBJ1-1 . TRBV12-3/TRBV12-4 ASSWSGTEAF
TRBJ2-7 . TRBV7-8 ASSPAYEQY
TRBJ2-7 TRBD2 TRBV3-1/TRBV3-2 ASSQDLAGDYEQY
TRBJ2-7 . TRBV5-6 ASSLGGTGDAEQY
TRBJ1-4 TRBD1 TRBV14 ASSYGTAEKLF
TRBJ2-7 . TRBV4-1 ASSQERTDVNPRDEQY
TRBJ2-3 . TRBV27 ASRLGAGGTDTQY
TRBJ1-1 . TRBV2 ASSEMGGGNTEAF